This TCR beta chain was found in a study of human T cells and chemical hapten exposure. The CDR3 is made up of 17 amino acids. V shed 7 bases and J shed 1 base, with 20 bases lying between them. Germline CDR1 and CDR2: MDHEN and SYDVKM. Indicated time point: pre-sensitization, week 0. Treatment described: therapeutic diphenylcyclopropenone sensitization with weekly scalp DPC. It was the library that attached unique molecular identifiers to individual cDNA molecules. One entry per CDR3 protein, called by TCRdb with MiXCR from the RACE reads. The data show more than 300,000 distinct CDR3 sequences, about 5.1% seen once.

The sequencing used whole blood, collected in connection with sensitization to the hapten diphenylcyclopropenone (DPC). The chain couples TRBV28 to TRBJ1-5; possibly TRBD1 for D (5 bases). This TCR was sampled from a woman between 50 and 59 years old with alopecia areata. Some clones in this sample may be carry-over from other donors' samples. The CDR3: CASTSGSGYRSNQPQHF. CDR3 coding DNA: TGTGCCAGCACTTCAGGGTCAGGGTATCGGAGCAATCAGCCCCAGCATTTT.